This T cell receptor beta chain was recovered during a study of identical twins. As concerns this clonotype: What it recognizes is unknown.

Template switching (which added a universal primer site) was used, and cDNA carried unique molecular identifiers. A single record per CDR3 protein comes from TCRdb applying MiXCR to the 5' RACE reads. This sample has under 300,000 distinct CDR3 sequences; roughly 13% occur once, and the top ten carry under 4.5%. The study's findings and limits: One should note that invariant MAIT and iNKT cells could partly confound zero-insertion analyses.

The CDR3 is made up of 14 amino acids. From germline, CDR1 is SQVTM and CDR2 ANQGSEA. The ends were cut back, 0 bases at V and 5 bases at J, with 13 bases in the middle. These data were also reused for a study on yellow fever vaccine responses in identical twins. That investigation notes: Reportedly, twins showed a vaccine T cell response that looked partly convergent and partly personalized.

The receptor was isolated from a woman aged 18-29 years in good health. This sequence joins TRBV29-1 and TRBJ2-5; possibly TRBD2 for D (5 bases). The sample was memory (CD45RO+) T cells sorted from blood. The CDR3 loop is CSVEEERRGETQYF. CDR3 nucleotide sequence: TGCAGCGTTGAAGAGGAAAGGCGCGGGGAGACCCAGTACTTC.